This TCR beta chain was found in a study of T cell responses to AZD1222 COVID-19 vaccine. Per the germline V gene, CDR1 is MDHEN and CDR2 is SYDVKM. The CDR3 is made up of 12 amino acids. With 7 bases removed from V and 3 bases from J, the gap between germline ends came to 10 bases. The protocol was immunoSEQ multiplex PCR, while the TCRdb copy is restricted to in-frame clones and leaves out a portion. The sample includes 50,000 or so clones, approximately 88% of them seen just once. The J gene is TRBJ2-7, the V gene TRBV28; D is possibly TRBD1 (6 bases). The sample consisted of peripheral blood, taken on day 0 of AZD1222 vaccination. The TCR sequence derives from an adult in good health. The DNA for the CDR3 is TGTGCCAGCACTGGACAGTTCTACGAGCAGTACTTC. This translates into CASTGQFYEQYF.